The 16 T cell receptor beta chains presented below share a single source sample, sequenced in a study of OX40 agonist ivuxolimab in advanced cancers. This table comes from immunoSEQ multiplex PCR, and its TCRdb copy is limited to in-frame clones, with some not included. Of some 90,000 clones listed, about 89% are singletons. Sequenced here: CD4+ or CD8+ T cells sorted from blood, sampled in a trial of the OX40 agonist ivuxolimab. Receptor source: an adult with an advanced solid tumor such as melanoma, head and neck, liver or kidney cancer.

This chain connects TRBV7-2 to TRBJ2-2; D tentatively fits TRBD1 or TRBD2 (5 bases each). The CDR3 is made up of 15 amino acids. CDR1 is SGHTA, CDR2 FQGNSA, per germline. V was clipped by 1 base and J by 7 bases, with 13 bases between them. The CDR3 spells CASSLGGANGGELFF. The DNA of the CDR3 is TGTGCCAGCAGCTTAGGAGGGGCGAATGGCGGGGAGCTGTTTTTT.

The chain links TRBV30 to TRBJ2-4; D unclear. This CDR3 region has 13 residues. Per the germline V gene, CDR1 is GTSNPN and CDR2 is SVGIG (reference sequence). V was clipped by 1 base and J by 7 bases, with 11 bases between them. CDR3: CAWSGLDGNIQYF. DNA for the CDR3: TGTGCCTGGAGTGGCCTGGACGGGAACATTCAGTACTTC.

The chain recombines TRBV7-2 with TRBJ2-7, with TRBD1 identical over 11 bases. CDR1 and CDR2 (germline): SGHTA, FQGNSA. Trimming cost V 5 bases and J 6 bases; bases outside gene matches: 12. This CDR3 contains 16 residues. The CDR3 here is CASSPHGPGQGVEQYF. CDR3 DNA: TGTGCCAGCAGCCCGCACGGGCCGGGACAGGGGGTCGAGCAGTACTTC.

The chain has TRBV7-3 and TRBJ2-3, with 12 bases identical to TRBD2. This CDR3 is built from 17 residues. CDR1 is SGHTA, CDR2 FQGTGA, per germline. The V gene end was trimmed by 0 bases and the J gene end by 2 bases; junction bases not matched to a gene: 3. The CDR3 DNA sequence: TGTGCCAGCAGCTTAACCGGGACTAGCGGGCTCACAGATACGCAGTATTTT. It codes for CASSLTGTSGLTDTQYF.

The rearrangement joins TRBV19 to TRBJ1-1; no clear D. Germline CDR1 LNHDA, CDR2 SQIVND (reference sequence). The CDR3 spans 13 residues. V dropped 6 bases and J dropped 1 base, with 9 bases sitting between them. This chain's CDR3 is CASSPFSNTEAFF. The CDR3 DNA sequence: TGTGCCAGTAGCCCGTTTTCGAACACTGAAGCTTTCTTT.

This chain joins TRBV5-1 and TRBJ2-5; D is undetermined. The ends were cut back, 0 bases at V and 1 base at J, with 7 bases in the middle. This CDR3 has 14 amino acids. Per the germline V gene, CDR1 is SGHRS and CDR2 is YFSETQ. This chain's CDR3 is CASSLGSIQETQYF. The DNA for the CDR3 is TGCGCCAGCAGCTTGGGTTCGATCCAAGAGACCCAGTACTTC.

This clone showed up just a few times. For the CDR3, the DNA is TGCGCCAGCAGCCAGATGACTAGCGGGAGGTTGGCGTCCAAAAACATTCAGTACTTC. This codes for CASSQMTSGRLASKNIQYF. This chain connects TRBV4-1 to TRBJ2-4; 13 positions match TRBD2. V dropped 3 bases and J dropped 2; count of bases not matched to a gene: 10. CDR3 length equals 19 residues. Germline CDR1 is MGHRA and CDR2 is YSYEKL.

The chain uses TRBV28 and TRBJ1-2; D unclear. The CDR3 is made up of 12 amino acids. From germline, CDR1 is MDHEN and CDR2 SYDVKM. Trimming removed 6 bases at V and 2 bases at J, with 7 bases between. The CDR3 DNA follows: TGTGCCAGCAGGCCGACAAACTATGGCTACACCTTC. This codes for CASRPTNYGYTF.

This sequence joins TRBV7-2 and TRBJ2-3, with a weak D call TRBD2 (6 bases). The CDR3 is 12 residues long. Trimming took off 4 bases at V and 6 bases at J, with 8 bases between the two ends. Germline CDR1 reads SGHTA; CDR2 reads FQGNSA. Here the CDR3 DNA reads TGTGCCAGCAGCTGGGAGGCGGATACGCAGTATTTT. It translates to CASSWEADTQYF.

This chain joins TRBV28 and TRBJ2-4; 9 positions match TRBD1. J gave up 3 bases and V 5 bases, and 11 bases lay outside the gene matches. The CDR3 has 17 residues. Germline CDR1 and CDR2: MDHEN and SYDVKM. CDR3 in DNA: TGTGCCAGCAGTGCGCGGAGGACAGGGGTTAGCAAAAACATTCAGTACTTC. Protein product: CASSARRTGVSKNIQYF.

This clone appeared once. V usage is TRBV4-2 and J usage is TRBJ2-1; 7 bases are shared with TRBD2. The CDR3 totals 19 residues. In germline, CDR1 is LGHNA, CDR2 YNFKEQ. Germline trimming cut 0 bases from V and 6 bases from J; bases unmatched to any gene: 17. CDR3 in DNA: TGTGCCAGCAGCCAAGAGGGAGGTTTGGGGGGAGGGCCTGTCAATGAGCAGTTCTTC. It specifies CASSQEGGLGGGPVNEQFF.

The V call is TRBV4-2, the J call TRBJ2-3, with 11 bases aligning to TRBD2. Per the germline V gene, CDR1 is LGHNA and CDR2 is YNFKEQ. V lost 5 bases to trimming and J lost 3 bases; unmatched junction nucleotides: 7. The CDR3 contains 16 residues. This CDR3 reads CASSSDSGRVTDTQYF. The DNA for the CDR3 is TGTGCCAGCAGCTCCGATAGCGGGAGGGTGACAGATACGCAGTATTTT.

This clone was seen more than once but under ten times. The chain carries TRBV19 and TRBJ1-1; D gene uncertain. The CDR3 is made up of 16 amino acids. Looked up from germline, CDR1 is LNHDA and CDR2 is SQIVND (reference sequence). Trimming took off 0 bases at V and 1 base at J, with 12 bases between the two ends. CDR3 residues: CASSIDLIRQNTEAFF. CDR3 nucleotide sequence: TGTGCCAGTAGTATAGACCTGATCAGACAGAACACTGAAGCTTTCTTT.

A remark on this clone: Germline is not matched at one junction end, which may reflect a read error. The chain joins TRBV7-7 to TRBJ2-1, with TRBD2 matching over 10 bases. This CDR3 comprises 16 residues. Germline loops: CDR1 SSHAT, CDR2 FNYEAQ (reference sequence). In DNA form, the CDR3 reads TGTGCTAGCAGCTTAGATCCTAGCGGGAGATCTGGGGAGCAGTTCTTC. Protein sequence: CASSLDPSGRSGEQFF. Full variable domain (remainder filled in from reference TRBV7-7 and TRBJ2-1): GAGVSQSPRYKVTKRGQDVTLRCDPISSHATLYWYQQALGQGPEFLTYFNYEAQPDKSGLPSDRFSAERPEGSISTLTIQRTEQRDSAMYRCASSLDPSGRSGEQFFGPGTRLTVL.

The chain carries TRBV7-8 and TRBJ2-7; no clear D. Trimming removed 1 base at V and 0 bases at J, with 10 bases between. There are 15 residues in the CDR3. From germline, CDR1 is SGHVS and CDR2 FQNEAQ. This CDR3 reads CASSLEGASSYEQYF. In DNA, the CDR3 is TGTGCCAGCAGCTTAGAAGGCGCCAGCTCCTACGAGCAGTACTTC.

This chain links TRBV28 with TRBJ2-5; TRBD1 matches 9 bases. CDR1 MDHEN and CDR2 SYDVKM come from the germline V gene. V gave up 5 bases and J gave up 5 bases; unmatched junction bases: 6. This CDR3 contains 14 residues. The CDR3 here is CASSVQGAKETQYF. CDR3 DNA: TGTGCCAGCAGTGTACAGGGGGCTAAGGAGACCCAGTACTTC.